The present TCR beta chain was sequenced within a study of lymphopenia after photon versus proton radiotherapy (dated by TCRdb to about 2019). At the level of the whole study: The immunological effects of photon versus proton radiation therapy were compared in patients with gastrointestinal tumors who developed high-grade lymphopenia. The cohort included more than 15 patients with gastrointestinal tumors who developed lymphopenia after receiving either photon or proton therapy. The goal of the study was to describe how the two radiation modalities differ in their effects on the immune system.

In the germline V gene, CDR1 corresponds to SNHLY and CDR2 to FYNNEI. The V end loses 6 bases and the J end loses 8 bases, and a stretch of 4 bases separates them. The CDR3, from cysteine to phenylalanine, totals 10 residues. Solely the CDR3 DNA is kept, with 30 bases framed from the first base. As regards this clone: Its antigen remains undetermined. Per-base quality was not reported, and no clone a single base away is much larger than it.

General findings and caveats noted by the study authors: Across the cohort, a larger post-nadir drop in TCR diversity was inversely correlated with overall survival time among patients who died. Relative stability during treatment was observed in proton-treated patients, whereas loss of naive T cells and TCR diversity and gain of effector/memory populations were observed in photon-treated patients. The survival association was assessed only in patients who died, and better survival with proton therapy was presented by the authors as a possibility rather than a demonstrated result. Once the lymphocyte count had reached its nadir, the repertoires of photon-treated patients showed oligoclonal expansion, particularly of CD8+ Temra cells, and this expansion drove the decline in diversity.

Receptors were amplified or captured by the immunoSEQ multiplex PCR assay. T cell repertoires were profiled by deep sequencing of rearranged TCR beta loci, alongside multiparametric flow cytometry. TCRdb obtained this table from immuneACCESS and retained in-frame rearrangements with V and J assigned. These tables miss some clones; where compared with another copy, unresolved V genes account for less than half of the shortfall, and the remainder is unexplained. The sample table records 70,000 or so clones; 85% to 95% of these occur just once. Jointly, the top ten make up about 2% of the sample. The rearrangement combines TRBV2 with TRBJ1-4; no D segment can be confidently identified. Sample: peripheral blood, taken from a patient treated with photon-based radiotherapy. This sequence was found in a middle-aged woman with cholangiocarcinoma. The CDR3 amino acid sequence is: CASRVEKLFF. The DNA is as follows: TGTGCCAGCAGAGTGGAAAAACTGTTTTTT.